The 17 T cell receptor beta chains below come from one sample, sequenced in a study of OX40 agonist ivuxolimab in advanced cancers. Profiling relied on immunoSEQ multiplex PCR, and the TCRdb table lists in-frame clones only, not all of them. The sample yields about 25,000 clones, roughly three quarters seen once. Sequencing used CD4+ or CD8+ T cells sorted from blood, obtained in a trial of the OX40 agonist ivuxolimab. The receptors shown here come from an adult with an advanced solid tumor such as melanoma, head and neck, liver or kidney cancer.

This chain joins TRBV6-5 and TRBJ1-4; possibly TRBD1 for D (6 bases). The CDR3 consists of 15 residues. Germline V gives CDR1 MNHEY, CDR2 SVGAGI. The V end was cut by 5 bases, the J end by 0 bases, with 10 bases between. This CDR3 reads CASSPGQSTNEKLFF. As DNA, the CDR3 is TGTGCCAGCAGTCCTGGACAGTCAACTAATGAAAAACTGTTTTTT.

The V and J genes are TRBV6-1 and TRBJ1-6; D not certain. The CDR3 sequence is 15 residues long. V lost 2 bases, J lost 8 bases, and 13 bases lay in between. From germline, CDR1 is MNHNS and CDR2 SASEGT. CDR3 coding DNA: TGTGCCAGCAGTGAATTATCGGGAACTTATTCACCCCTCCACTTT. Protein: CASSELSGTYSPLHF.

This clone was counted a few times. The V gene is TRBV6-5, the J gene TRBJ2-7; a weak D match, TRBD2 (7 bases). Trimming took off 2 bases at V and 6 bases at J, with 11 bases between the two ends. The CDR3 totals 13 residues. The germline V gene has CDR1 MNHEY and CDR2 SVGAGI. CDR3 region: CASSYTGTTEQYF. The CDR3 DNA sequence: TGTGCCAGCAGTTACACAGGGACTACCGAGCAGTACTTC.

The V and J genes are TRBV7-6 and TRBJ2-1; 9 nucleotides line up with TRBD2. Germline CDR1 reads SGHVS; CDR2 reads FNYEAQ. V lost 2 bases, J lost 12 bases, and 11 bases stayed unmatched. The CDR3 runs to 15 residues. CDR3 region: CASSLLAGDSPSQFF. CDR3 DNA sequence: TGTGCCAGCAGCTTATTAGCGGGAGACTCGCCGTCGCAGTTCTTC.

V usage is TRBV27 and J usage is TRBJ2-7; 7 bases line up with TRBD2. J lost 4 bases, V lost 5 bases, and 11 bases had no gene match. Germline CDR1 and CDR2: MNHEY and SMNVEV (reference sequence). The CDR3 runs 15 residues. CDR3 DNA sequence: TGTGCCAGCAGTGCCCCTGTCGGGAGGCAGTACGAGCAGTACTTC. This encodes CASSAPVGRQYEQYF.

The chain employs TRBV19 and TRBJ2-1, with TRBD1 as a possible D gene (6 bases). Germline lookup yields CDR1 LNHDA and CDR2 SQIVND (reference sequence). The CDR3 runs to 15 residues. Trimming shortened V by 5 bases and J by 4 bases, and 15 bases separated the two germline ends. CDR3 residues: CASSVRDKNYNEQFF. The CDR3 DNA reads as TGTGCCAGTAGTGTCCGGGACAAAAATTACAATGAGCAGTTCTTC.

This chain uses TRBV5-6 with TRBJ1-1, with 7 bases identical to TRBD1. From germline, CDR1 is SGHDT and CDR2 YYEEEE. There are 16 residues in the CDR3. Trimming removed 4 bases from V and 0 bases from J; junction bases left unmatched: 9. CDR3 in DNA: TGTGCCAGCAGCCCAGGGACAGCCCTCATGAACACTGAAGCTTTCTTT. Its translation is CASSPGTALMNTEAFF.

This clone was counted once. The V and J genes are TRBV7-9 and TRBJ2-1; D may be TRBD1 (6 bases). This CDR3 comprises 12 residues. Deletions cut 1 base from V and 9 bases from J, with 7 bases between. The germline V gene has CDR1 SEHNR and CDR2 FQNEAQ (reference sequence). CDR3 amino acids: CASSLGGLEQFF. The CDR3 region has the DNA TGTGCCAGCAGCTTAGGGGGGCTTGAGCAGTTCTTC.

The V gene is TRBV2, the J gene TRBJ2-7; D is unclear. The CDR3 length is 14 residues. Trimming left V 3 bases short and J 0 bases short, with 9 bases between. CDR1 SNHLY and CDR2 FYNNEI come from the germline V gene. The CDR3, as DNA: TGTGCCAGCAGTGATGGGCAGAACTCCTACGAGCAGTACTTC. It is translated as CASSDGQNSYEQYF.

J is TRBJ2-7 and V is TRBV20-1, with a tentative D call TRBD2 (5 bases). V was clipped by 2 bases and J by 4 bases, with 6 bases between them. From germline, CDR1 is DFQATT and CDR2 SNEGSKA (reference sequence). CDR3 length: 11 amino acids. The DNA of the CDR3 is TGCAGTGCTAGAAGCGGATACGAGCAGTACTTC. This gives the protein CSARSGYEQYF.

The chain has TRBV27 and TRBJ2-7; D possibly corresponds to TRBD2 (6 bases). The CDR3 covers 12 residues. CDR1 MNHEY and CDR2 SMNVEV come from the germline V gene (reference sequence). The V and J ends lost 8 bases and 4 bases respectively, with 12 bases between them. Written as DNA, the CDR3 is TGTGCCAGCGGGCCACTAGCATACGAGCAGTACTTC. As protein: CASGPLAYEQYF.

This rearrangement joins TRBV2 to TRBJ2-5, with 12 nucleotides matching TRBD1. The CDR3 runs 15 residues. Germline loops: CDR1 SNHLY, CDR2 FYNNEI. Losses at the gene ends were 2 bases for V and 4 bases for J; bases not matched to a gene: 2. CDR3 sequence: CASSELGQGAETQYF. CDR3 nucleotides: TGTGCCAGCAGTGAACTGGGACAGGGGGCAGAGACCCAGTACTTC.

DNA for the CDR3: TGTGCCAGCAGCGTATCTGGGTATGGCTACACCTTC. It codes for CASSVSGYGYTF. The chain recombines TRBV9 with TRBJ1-2; D unclear. The V end lost 1 base, the J end lost 5 bases, and 6 bases lay between the germline ends. The CDR3 is 12 amino acids. The germline CDR1 and CDR2 sequences are SGDLS and YYNGEE.

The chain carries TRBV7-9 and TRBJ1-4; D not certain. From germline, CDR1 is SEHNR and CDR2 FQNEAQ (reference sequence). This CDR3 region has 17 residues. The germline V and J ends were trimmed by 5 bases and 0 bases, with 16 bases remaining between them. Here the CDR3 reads CASSPEVLYSTNEKLFF. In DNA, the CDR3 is TGTGCCAGCAGCCCCGAGGTTCTATACTCAACTAATGAAAAACTGTTTTTT.

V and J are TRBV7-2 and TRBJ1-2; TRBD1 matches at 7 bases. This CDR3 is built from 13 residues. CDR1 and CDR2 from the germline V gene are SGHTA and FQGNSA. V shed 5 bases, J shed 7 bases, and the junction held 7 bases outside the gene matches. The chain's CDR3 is CASSVHRGIGYTF. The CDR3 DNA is TGTGCCAGCAGCGTACACAGGGGTATTGGCTACACCTTC. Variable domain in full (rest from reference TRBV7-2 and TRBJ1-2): GAGVSQSPSNKVTEKGKDVELRCDPISGHTALYWYRQSLGQGLEFLIYFQGNSAPDKSGLPSDRFSAERTGGSVSTLTIQRTQQEDSAVYLCASSVHRGIGYTFGSGTRLTVV.

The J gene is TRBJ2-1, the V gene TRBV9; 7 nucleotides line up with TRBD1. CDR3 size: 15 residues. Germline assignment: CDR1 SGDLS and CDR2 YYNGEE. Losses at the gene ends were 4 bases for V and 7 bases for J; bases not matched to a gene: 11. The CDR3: CASSPGQVTTNEQFF. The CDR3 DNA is TGTGCCAGCAGCCCTGGACAGGTAACTACGAATGAGCAGTTCTTC.

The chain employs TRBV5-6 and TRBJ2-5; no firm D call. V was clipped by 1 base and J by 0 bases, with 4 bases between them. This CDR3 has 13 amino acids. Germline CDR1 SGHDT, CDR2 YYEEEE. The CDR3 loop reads CASSLRYQETQYF. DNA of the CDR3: TGTGCCAGCAGCTTGCGGTACCAAGAGACCCAGTACTTC.